One and the same sample provided the 8 T cell receptor beta chains below, sequenced in a study of T cell changes during pregnancy in multiple sclerosis. The table came from immunoSEQ multiplex PCR; TCRdb's copy has only in-frame clones and leaves some out. The sample lists tens of thousands of clones; about nine tenths were seen once. Material: CD4+ T cells from peripheral blood mononuclear cells, obtained in the third trimester of pregnancy. Source of these receptors: a female donor in good health, enrolled as a control in a pregnancy study.

This clone was counted a single time. The rearrangement joins TRBV29-1 to TRBJ2-5, with TRBD2 matching over 12 bases. The CDR3 spans 16 residues. V gave up 4 bases and J gave up 5 bases; unmatched junction bases: 11. The germline V gene encodes CDR1 SQVTM and CDR2 ANQGSEA. CDR3 loop: CSVALAGGLVEETQYF. The CDR3 coding sequence is TGCAGCGTTGCCCTAGCGGGGGGGCTGGTTGAGGAGACCCAGTACTTC.

DNA of the CDR3: TGTGCCAGCAGCCGAACAGGGGGTTCCTATGGCTACACCTTC. Translated, it gives CASSRTGGSYGYTF. The chain uses TRBV7-8 and TRBJ1-2; TRBD1 matches at 8 bases. Trimming took 5 bases from V and 4 from J; bases not matched to a gene: 6. Germline CDR1 SGHVS, CDR2 FQNEAQ. The CDR3 is 14 residues long.

The chain couples TRBV28 to TRBJ2-7, with 8 positions matching TRBD2. J was trimmed by 5 bases and V by 8 bases; bases with no gene match: 11. The V gene's germline CDR1 is MDHEN and CDR2 SYDVKM. There are 14 residues in the CDR3. CDR3 nucleotides: TGTGCCAGCGAGGCGCGGGGGGCCTCGGACGAGCAGTACTTC. Translation gives CASEARGASDEQYF. Using reference TRBV28 and TRBJ2-7 for the parts outside the CDR3, the full variable domain is DVKVTQSSRYLVKRTGEKVFLECVQDMDHENMFWYRQDPGLGLRLIYFSYDVKMKEKGDIPEGYSVSREKKERFSLILESASTNQTSMYLCASEARGASDEQYFGPGTRLTVT.

J is TRBJ2-5 and V is TRBV18, with a possible D match to TRBD1 (6 bases). V dropped 7 bases and J dropped 0 bases, with 9 bases sitting between them. The CDR3 spans 13 residues. Looked up from germline, CDR1 is KGHSH and CDR2 is LQKENI. The CDR3 nucleotides are TGTGCCAGCTACGGACAGTACCAAGAGACCCAGTACTTC. This sequence encodes CASYGQYQETQYF.

The CDR3 loop reads CASSMVTGGWGYTF. In DNA, the CDR3 is TGTGCCAGCAGTATGGTAACAGGGGGATGGGGCTACACCTTC. The rearrangement links TRBV7-2 to TRBJ1-2, with 8 bases lining up with TRBD1. The CDR3 covers 14 residues. Germline V gene sequence: CDR1 SGHTA, CDR2 FQGNSA. After removal of 6 bases from V and 8 bases from J, the junction contained 11 bases not matched to a gene.

The chain links TRBV19 to TRBJ1-6; 7 bases align to TRBD1. The CDR3 runs 14 residues. From germline, CDR1 is LNHDA and CDR2 SQIVND (reference sequence). V trimming: 5 bases; J trimming: 9 bases; junction bases outside the gene matches: 7. The CDR3 here is CASSAQTGPSPLHF. CDR3 DNA: TGTGCCAGTAGTGCCCAGACAGGGCCTTCACCCCTCCACTTT.

The V and J genes are TRBV28 and TRBJ2-1; possible D gene TRBD1, 5 bases. From germline, CDR1 is MDHEN and CDR2 SYDVKM. V dropped 10 bases and J dropped 0 bases, with 13 bases sitting between them. The CDR3 is 14 amino acids. The CDR3 here is CATSRVISYNEQFF. The CDR3 nucleotides are TGTGCCACCAGCAGGGTGATCTCCTACAATGAGCAGTTCTTC.

The chain uses TRBV6-4 and TRBJ2-3; 8 bases are shared with TRBD2. This CDR3 contains 14 residues. Trimming cost V 3 bases and J 5 bases; bases outside gene matches: 4. Germline loops: CDR1 MRHNA, CDR2 SNTAGT. The CDR3 coding sequence is TGTGCCAGCAGTGAGGGCGGGAGGCGAGATACGCAGTATTTT. Translation gives CASSEGGRRDTQYF.